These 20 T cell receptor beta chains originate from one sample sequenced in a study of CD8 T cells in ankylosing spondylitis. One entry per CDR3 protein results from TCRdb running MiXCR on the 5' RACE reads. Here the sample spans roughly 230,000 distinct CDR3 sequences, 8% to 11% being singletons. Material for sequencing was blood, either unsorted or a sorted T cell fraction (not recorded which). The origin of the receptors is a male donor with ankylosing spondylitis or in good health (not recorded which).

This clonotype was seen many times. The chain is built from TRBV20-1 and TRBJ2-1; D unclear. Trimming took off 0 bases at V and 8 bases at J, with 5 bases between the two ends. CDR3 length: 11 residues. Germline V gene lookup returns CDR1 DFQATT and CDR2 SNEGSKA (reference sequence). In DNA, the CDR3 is TGCAGTGCTAGAGATGGGGATGAGCAGTTCTTC. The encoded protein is CSARDGDEQFF.

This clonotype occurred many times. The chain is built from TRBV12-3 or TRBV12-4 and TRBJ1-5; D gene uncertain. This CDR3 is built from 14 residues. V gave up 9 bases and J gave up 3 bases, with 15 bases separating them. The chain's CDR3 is CASLYNGPNQPQHF. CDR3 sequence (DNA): TGTGCCAGTTTATACAACGGCCCCAATCAGCCCCAGCATTTT.

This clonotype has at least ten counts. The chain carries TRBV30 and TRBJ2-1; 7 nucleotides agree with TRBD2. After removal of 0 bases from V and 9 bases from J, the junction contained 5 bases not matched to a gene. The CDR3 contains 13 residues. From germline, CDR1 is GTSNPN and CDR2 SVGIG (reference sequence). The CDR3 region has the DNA TGTGCCTGGAGTGTACAGCGGGGCAGTGAGCAGTTCTTC. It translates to CAWSVQRGSEQFF. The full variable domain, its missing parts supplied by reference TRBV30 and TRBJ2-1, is SQTIHQWPATLVQPVGSPLSLECTVEGTSNPNLYWYRQAAGRGLQLLFYSVGIGQISSEVPQNLSASRPQDRQFILSSKKLLLSDSGFYLCAWSVQRGSEQFFGPGTRLTVL.

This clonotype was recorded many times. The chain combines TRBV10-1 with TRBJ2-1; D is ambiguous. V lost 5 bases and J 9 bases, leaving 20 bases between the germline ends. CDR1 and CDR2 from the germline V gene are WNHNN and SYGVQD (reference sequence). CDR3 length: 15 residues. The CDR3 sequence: CASSQSDPGMGEQFF. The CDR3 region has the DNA TGCGCCAGCAGTCAATCTGACCCGGGTATGGGTGAGCAGTTCTTC.

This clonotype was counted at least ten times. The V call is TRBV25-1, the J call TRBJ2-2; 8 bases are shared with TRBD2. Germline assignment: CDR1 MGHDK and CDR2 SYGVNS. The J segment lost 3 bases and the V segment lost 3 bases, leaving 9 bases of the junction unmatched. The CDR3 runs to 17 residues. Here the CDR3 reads CASSDLRAGEYTGELFF. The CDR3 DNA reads TGTGCCAGCAGTGACTTACGAGCGGGAGAGTACACCGGGGAGCTGTTTTTT. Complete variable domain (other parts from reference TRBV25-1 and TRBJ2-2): EADIYQTPRYLVIGTGKKITLECSQTMGHDKMYWYQQDPGMELHLIHYSYGVNSTEKGDLSSESTVSRIRTEHFPLTLESARPSHTSQYLCASSDLRAGEYTGELFFGEGSRLTVL.

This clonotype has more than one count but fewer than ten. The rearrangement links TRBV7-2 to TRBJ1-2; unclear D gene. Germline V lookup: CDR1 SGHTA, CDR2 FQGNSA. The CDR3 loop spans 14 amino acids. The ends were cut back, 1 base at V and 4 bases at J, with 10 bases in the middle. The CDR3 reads CASSLDPASYGYTF. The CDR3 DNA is TGTGCCAGCAGCTTAGATCCAGCCTCCTATGGCTACACCTTC.

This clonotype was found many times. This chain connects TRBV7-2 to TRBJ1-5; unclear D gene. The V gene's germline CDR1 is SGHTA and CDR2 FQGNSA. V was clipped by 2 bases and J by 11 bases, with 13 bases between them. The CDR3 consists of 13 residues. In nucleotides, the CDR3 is TGTGCCAGCAGCTTAACTGCCCCCCAGGCCCAGCATTTT. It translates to CASSLTAPQAQHF. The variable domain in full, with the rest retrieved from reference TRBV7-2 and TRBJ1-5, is GAGVSQSPSNKVTEKGKDVELRCDPISGHTALYWYRQSLGQGLEFLIYFQGNSAPDKSGLPSDRFSAERTGGSVSTLTIQRTQQEDSAVYLCASSLTAPQAQHFGDGTRLSIL.

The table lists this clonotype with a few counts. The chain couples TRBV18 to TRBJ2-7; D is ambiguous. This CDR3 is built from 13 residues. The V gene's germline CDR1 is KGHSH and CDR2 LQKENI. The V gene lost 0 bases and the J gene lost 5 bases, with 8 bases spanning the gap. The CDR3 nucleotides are TGTGCCAGCTCACCACCCAACTCGGACGAGCAGTACTTC. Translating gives CASSPPNSDEQYF.

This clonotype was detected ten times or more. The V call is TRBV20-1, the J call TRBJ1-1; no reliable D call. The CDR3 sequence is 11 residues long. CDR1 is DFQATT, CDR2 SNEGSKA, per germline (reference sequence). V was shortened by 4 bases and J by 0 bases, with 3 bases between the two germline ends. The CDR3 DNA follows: TGCAGTGCTACCGTGAACACTGAAGCTTTCTTT. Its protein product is CSATVNTEAFF.

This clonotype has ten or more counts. The CDR3 DNA sequence: TGTGCCAGCTGCGACGGGGACAGTCTCACAGATACGCAGTATTTT. Protein sequence: CASCDGDSLTDTQYF. The chain is built from TRBV12-3 or TRBV12-4 and TRBJ2-3; 7 bases line up with TRBD1. CDR3 length equals 15 residues. Losses at the gene ends were 8 bases for V and 2 bases for J; bases not matched to a gene: 10.

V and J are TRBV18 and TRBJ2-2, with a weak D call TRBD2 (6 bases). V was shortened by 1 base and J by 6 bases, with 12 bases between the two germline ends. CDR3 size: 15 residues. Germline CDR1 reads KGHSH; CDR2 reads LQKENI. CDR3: CASSPLEGSAGELFF. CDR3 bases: TGTGCCAGCTCACCACTGGAGGGGTCCGCCGGGGAGCTGTTTTTT.

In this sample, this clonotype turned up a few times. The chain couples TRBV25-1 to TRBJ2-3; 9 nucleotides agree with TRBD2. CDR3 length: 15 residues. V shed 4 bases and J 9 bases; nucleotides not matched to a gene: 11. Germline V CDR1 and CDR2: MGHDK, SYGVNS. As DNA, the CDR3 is TGTGCCAGCAGTGGTAGCGGGGGCCTTTTGGGGACGCAGTATTTT. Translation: CASSGSGGLLGTQYF.

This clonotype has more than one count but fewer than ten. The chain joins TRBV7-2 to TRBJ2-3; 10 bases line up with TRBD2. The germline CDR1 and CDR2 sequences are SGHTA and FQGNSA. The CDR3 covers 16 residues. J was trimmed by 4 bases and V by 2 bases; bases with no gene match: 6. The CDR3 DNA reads TGTGCCAGCAGCTTAAAAGCAGCGGGGGGGGCAGATACGCAGTATTTT. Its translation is CASSLKAAGGADTQYF.

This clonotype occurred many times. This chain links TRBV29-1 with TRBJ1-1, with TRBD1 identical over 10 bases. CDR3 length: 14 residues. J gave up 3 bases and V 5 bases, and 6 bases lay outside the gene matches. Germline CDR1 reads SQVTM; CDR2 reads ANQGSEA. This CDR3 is CSVRWDRGDTEAFF. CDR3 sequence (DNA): TGCAGCGTTAGGTGGGACAGGGGTGACACTGAAGCTTTCTTT.

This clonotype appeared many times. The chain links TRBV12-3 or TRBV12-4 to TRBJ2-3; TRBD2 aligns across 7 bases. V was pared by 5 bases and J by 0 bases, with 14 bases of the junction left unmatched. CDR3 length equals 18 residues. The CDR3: CASSGTKDALSSTDTQYF. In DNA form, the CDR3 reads TGTGCCAGCAGTGGGACTAAGGACGCACTGAGTAGCACAGATACGCAGTATTTT.

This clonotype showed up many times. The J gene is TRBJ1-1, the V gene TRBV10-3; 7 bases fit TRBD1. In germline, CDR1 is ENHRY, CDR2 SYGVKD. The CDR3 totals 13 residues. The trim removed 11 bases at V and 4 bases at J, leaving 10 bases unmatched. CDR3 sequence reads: CAVRTGDGTEAFF. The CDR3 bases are TGTGCCGTAAGAACAGGGGACGGCACTGAAGCTTTCTTT.

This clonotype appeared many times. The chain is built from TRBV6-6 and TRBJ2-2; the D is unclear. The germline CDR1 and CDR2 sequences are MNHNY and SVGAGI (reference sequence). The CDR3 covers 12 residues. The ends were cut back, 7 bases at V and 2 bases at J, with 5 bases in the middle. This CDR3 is CASTGNTGELFF. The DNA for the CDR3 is TGTGCCAGCACAGGAAACACCGGGGAGCTGTTTTTT.

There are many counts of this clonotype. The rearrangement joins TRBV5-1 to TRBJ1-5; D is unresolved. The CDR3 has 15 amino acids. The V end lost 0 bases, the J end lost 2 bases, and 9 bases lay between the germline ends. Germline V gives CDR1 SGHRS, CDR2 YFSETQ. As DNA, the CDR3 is TGCGCCAGCAGCTTGGGTGGGTCGGGCAATCAGCCCCAGCATTTT. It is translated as CASSLGGSGNQPQHF.

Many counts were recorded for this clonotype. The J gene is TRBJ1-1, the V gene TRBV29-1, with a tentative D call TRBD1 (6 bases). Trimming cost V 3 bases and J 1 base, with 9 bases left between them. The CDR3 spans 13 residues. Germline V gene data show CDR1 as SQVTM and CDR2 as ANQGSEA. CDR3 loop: CSVEDSGNTEAFF. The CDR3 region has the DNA TGCAGCGTTGAGGACAGCGGGAACACTGAAGCTTTCTTT.

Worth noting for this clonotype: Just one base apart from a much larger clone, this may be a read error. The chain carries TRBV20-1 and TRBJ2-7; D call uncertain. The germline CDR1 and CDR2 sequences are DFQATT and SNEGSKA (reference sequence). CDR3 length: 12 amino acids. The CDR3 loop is CSASGLSYEQCF. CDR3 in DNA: TGCAGTGCTAGCGGCCTTTCCTACGAGCAGTGCTTC.